The rows below give T cell receptor beta chains drawn from one sample of a study of preoperative IRX-2 immunotherapy in early breast cancer. Some clones are missing from TCRdb's copy, which holds only in-frame ones; the method was immunoSEQ multiplex PCR. The table has 75,000 to 100,000 clones, just over 85% seen once. Here the sequenced sample was tumor tissue, taken after IRX-2 immunotherapy. These TCRs come from a human donor with breast cancer. Both conserved end residues are part of each CDR3. A D gene is named only where the DNA matches it firmly. The listing skips clone size in some rows; elsewhere it reads once, few, many or a size class.

d_call: .; cdr3_length: 14; clone_size: .; v_call: TRBV23-1; j_call: TRBJ2-3; cdr3_aa: CASLRMPSTDTQYF; cdr3_nt: TGCGCCAGCTTGCGGATGCCTAGCACAGATACGCAGTATTTT
d_call: .; cdr3_length: 14; clone_size: .; v_call: TRBV5-1; j_call: TRBJ1-1; cdr3_aa: CASSLTPDRLEAFF; cdr3_nt: TGCGCCAGCAGCTTGACCCCTGACAGACTAGAAGCTTTCTTT
d_call: .; cdr3_length: 14; clone_size: .; v_call: TRBV11-3; j_call: TRBJ2-5; cdr3_aa: CASSLGTEQETQYF; cdr3_nt: TGTGCCAGCAGCTTGGGGACGGAACAAGAGACCCAGTACTTC
d_call: TRBD1; cdr3_length: 14; clone_size: .; v_call: TRBV15; j_call: TRBJ2-7; cdr3_aa: CATSRTGFFYEQYF; cdr3_nt: TGTGCCACCAGCAGGACAGGGTTTTTCTACGAGCAGTACTTC
d_call: .; cdr3_length: 14; clone_size: .; v_call: TRBV19; j_call: TRBJ1-6; cdr3_aa: CASSIETPNSPLHF; cdr3_nt: TGTGCCAGTAGTATTGAGACACCGAATTCACCCCTCCACTTT
d_call: .; cdr3_length: 15; clone_size: .; v_call: TRBV6-8; j_call: TRBJ2-3; cdr3_aa: CAISGADRSTDTQYF; cdr3_nt: TGTGCCATCAGTGGGGCGGATAGGAGCACAGATACGCAGTATTTT
d_call: .; cdr3_length: 14; clone_size: .; v_call: TRBV28; j_call: TRBJ1-2; cdr3_aa: CASSQLQGTYGYTF; cdr3_nt: TGTGCCAGCAGCCAATTACAGGGAACCTATGGCTACACCTTC
d_call: .; cdr3_length: 13; clone_size: .; v_call: TRBV28; j_call: TRBJ1-1; cdr3_aa: CASSLAGSNEAFF; cdr3_nt: TGTGCCAGCAGTTTAGCAGGGTCCAATGAAGCTTTCTTT
d_call: TRBD1; cdr3_length: 14; clone_size: once; v_call: TRBV19; j_call: TRBJ1-1; cdr3_aa: CASRDRDKNTEAFF; cdr3_nt: TGTGCCAGTCGGGACAGGGACAAGAACACTGAAGCTTTCTTT
d_call: TRBD1; cdr3_length: 13; clone_size: .; v_call: TRBV19; j_call: TRBJ1-1; cdr3_aa: CASSIIRGGRAFF; cdr3_nt: TGTGCCAGTAGTATTATCAGGGGGGGTCGAGCTTTCTTT
d_call: .; cdr3_length: 13; clone_size: .; v_call: TRBV18; j_call: TRBJ2-7; cdr3_aa: CASSPNGNHEQYF; cdr3_nt: TGTGCCAGCTCTCCAAACGGGAACCACGAGCAGTACTTC
d_call: TRBD2; cdr3_length: 18; clone_size: .; v_call: TRBV6-8; j_call: TRBJ2-2; cdr3_aa: CASRGGLAGVVMAGELFF; cdr3_nt: TGTGCCAGCAGGGGAGGACTAGCGGGAGTAGTGATGGCCGGGGAGCTGTTTTTT
d_call: .; cdr3_length: 15; clone_size: .; v_call: TRBV5-1; j_call: TRBJ1-5; cdr3_aa: CASSPGGEGYQPQHF; cdr3_nt: TGCGCCAGCAGCCCGGGGGGGGAGGGCTATCAGCCCCAGCATTTT
d_call: TRBD1; cdr3_length: 15; clone_size: .; v_call: TRBV10-2; j_call: TRBJ1-3; cdr3_aa: CASSERTGVGNTIYF; cdr3_nt: TGCGCCAGCTCAGAACGGACAGGGGTTGGAAACACCATATATTTT
d_call: .; cdr3_length: 15; clone_size: few; v_call: TRBV6-8; j_call: TRBJ1-1; cdr3_aa: CASSEDSSMNTEAFF; cdr3_nt: TGTGCCAGCAGTGAGGACAGTTCCATGAACACTGAAGCTTTCTTT
d_call: .; cdr3_length: 15; clone_size: .; v_call: TRBV28; j_call: TRBJ1-4; cdr3_aa: CASSSSGATNEKLFF; cdr3_nt: TGTGCCAGCAGTTCCTCAGGGGCAACTAATGAAAAACTGTTTTTT
d_call: TRBD1; cdr3_length: 16; clone_size: .; v_call: TRBV14; j_call: TRBJ1-6; cdr3_aa: CASSPDRGVINSPLHF; cdr3_nt: TGTGCCAGCAGCCCAGACAGGGGGGTCATTAATTCACCCCTCCACTTT
d_call: .; cdr3_length: 13; clone_size: .; v_call: TRBV29-1; j_call: TRBJ2-3; cdr3_aa: CSVGIPSTDTQYF; cdr3_nt: TGCAGCGTTGGGATTCCTAGCACAGATACGCAGTATTTT
d_call: .; cdr3_length: 13; clone_size: .; v_call: TRBV14; j_call: TRBJ2-5; cdr3_aa: CASSQAPGETQYF; cdr3_nt: TGTGCCAGCAGCCAAGCCCCGGGAGAGACCCAGTACTTC
d_call: .; cdr3_length: 15; clone_size: .; v_call: TRBV30; j_call: TRBJ2-3; cdr3_aa: CAWSFRGVNTDTQYF; cdr3_nt: TGTGCCTGGAGTTTTCGCGGGGTTAACACAGATACGCAGTATTTT
d_call: TRBD1; cdr3_length: 12; clone_size: .; v_call: TRBV6-8; j_call: TRBJ2-7; cdr3_aa: CASRGQGGEQYF; cdr3_nt: TGTGCCAGCAGGGGACAGGGAGGCGAGCAGTACTTC
d_call: .; cdr3_length: 16; clone_size: .; v_call: TRBV29-1; j_call: TRBJ2-1; cdr3_aa: CSAHYAMALSGNEQFF; cdr3_nt: TGCAGCGCCCATTACGCTATGGCCTTGAGTGGAAATGAGCAGTTCTTC